This record covers a single TCR beta chain. This clone was detected once. No cognate antigen has been identified for it. No base quality information exists; no much larger clone differs at one position. This sample was included in a study of immune evolution from preneoplasia to lung adenocarcinoma (dated by TCRdb to the early 2020s). As for the study more broadly: HLA loss of heterozygosity was found in 6.5% to 8% of AIS, roughly 16% of MIA and roughly 33% of ADC lesions, and in no AAH lesions. Immune contexture across lung adenocarcinoma precursors and invasive adenocarcinoma was profiled using immune gene expression, TCR sequencing and multiplex immunofluorescence. Resected precursor lesions (AAH, AIS, MIA) and invasive adenocarcinomas were each compared against paired morphologically normal lung tissue. The sample size was set by how many specimens were available, not by a prior power calculation. The immune data were integrated with whole exome sequencing and methylation data from the same cohort of nodules. According to the study, more than 100 samples were used for TCR sequencing. POLYSOLVER was used to infer Class I HLA alleles from exome data, and LOHHLA was used to detect allele-specific HLA loss. In total, the cohort included 53 patients with pulmonary nodules, all of whom underwent surgical resection. TCR sequencing data came from approximately 46 patients.

The CDR3 covers 14 residues, taking in both the cysteine and the phenylalanine. Only the CDR3 region is kept as DNA, spanning 42 bases read in frame from base 1. V is pared back by 6 bases and J by 7 bases, with 15 bases lying between the germline termini. In the germline V gene, CDR1 corresponds to MNHEY and CDR2 to SVGAGI. Using the immunoSEQ hsTCRbeta Kit, TCR beta CDR3 regions were sequenced from DNA. The original methods were these. The ImmunoSEQ Analyzer was used to analyse the TCR sequencing data. T cell clonality was defined as 1 minus Pielou's evenness, calculated on productive rearrangements. T cell diversity was measured with the inverse Simpson index on productive templates. T cell density was defined as TCR beta template counts normalized to usable DNA, with usable DNA estimated by amplification and sequencing of housekeeping genes. Two-sided Kruskal-Wallis tests were used to compare TCR metrics between histologic stages. The clones in this table, taken by TCRdb from immuneACCESS, are in-frame only. Not every clone is retained; where verified, under half of the shortfall comes from an unresolved V gene, and the cause of the rest is unknown. V, J and clone size reflect that table, while D and trimming were determined from the DNA. Counted in this sample were just over 14,000 clones; over 65% of them appeared once. The ten largest clones represent 3% of the sample.

Results the study describes overall, beyond this receptor: Top T cell clone frequencies were highest in normal lung and appeared to decrease progressively from AAH through AIS, MIA and invasive adenocarcinoma. The findings rested on association rather than direct causation, and larger cohorts with long-term follow-up and longitudinal biopsies were considered necessary. The highest T cell clonality was observed in KRAS-mutant nodules compared with EGFR-mutant or double wild-type lesions. All patients were from Japan and China, so applicability to Western populations was uncertain. Normal lung showed the highest clonality, whereas later-stage lesions appeared to have higher T cell density and diversity but lower clonality.

Between about 2014 and 2018, the patients underwent resection in either Japan or China. Histologic diagnosis of each case was confirmed independently by two lung cancer pathologists on H&E slides. Premalignant or tumor cells were enriched for nucleic acid extraction by macro-dissection performed after pathologic assessment. FFPE tissue was used for DNA isolation with the AllPrep DNA/RNA FFPE Kit. The sample comprised FFPE minimally invasive lung adenocarcinoma tissue. Per the publication, the cell subset or site label means: micro-invasive lung adenocarcinoma (MIA). The chain was built from TRBV6-5 and TRBJ1-4; the D gene is possibly TRBD1, with 6 bases matching. This TCR came from a person aged 55-79 years with lung adenocarcinoma. This receptor has the CDR3 CASSPGQIGEKLFF. Read as DNA, the sequence is TGTGCCAGCAGCCCAGGACAGATAGGTGAAAAACTGTTTTTT.